In its sample, the clone carrying this T cell receptor (beta chain) was seen many times. Its antigen is currently unknown. cDNA molecules, individually, were tagged with unique molecular identifiers. TCRdb redid the calling of the 5' RACE reads with MiXCR, one entry per CDR3 protein. This sample carries tens of thousands of distinct CDR3 sequences, roughly 21% of them seen once, and the ten largest clones take approximately 15%. This sample was taken from a study of early T cells in non-severe SARS-CoV-2 infection. Study summary: Sequencing of bulk RNA from unsorted whole blood was done, without chain pairing. General study results and limits: Matching against VDJdb likely underestimated virus-specific expansions, favoring anti-spike CD8.

This CDR3 has 13 amino acids. CDR1 and CDR2 (germline): GTSNPN, SVGIG (reference sequence). V dropped 2 bases and J dropped 6 bases, with 13 bases sitting between them. Source: whole blood, taken at baseline. The V gene is TRBV30, the J gene TRBJ1-2; D perhaps matches TRBD1 (6 bases). The sequence derives from an adult who was a healthcare worker with PCR-confirmed SARS-CoV-2 infection or an uninfected control (not recorded which). The CDR3 region has the DNA TGTGCCTGGAGTCTAGGGACATCGGATGGCTACACCTTC. It encodes CAWSLGTSDGYTF.